Listed below are T cell receptor beta chains from one sample, sequenced in a study of T cell changes during pregnancy in multiple sclerosis. Profiled with immunoSEQ multiplex PCR; TCRdb holds only in-frame clones, not every one. The data contain 35,000 to 55,000 clones, 90% of them singletons. This specimen was CD4+ T cells from peripheral blood mononuclear cells, taken before pregnancy. The receptors were gathered from a female donor with multiple sclerosis, enrolled in a pregnancy study. Each CDR3 is given with its conserved first and last residue. The order of the fields is clone size, V gene, J gene, CDR3 protein. A clone size is listed for some rows: how often the clone was seen (once, few, many), or a class if it is expanded.

.	TRBV19	TRBJ2-6	CASTPPGSGANVLTF
.	TRBV28	TRBJ1-3	CASIAWDSGSGNTIYF
.	TRBV29-1	TRBJ1-1	CSVELMPGGTEAFF
.	TRBV7-2	TRBJ2-2	CASSRDRGPGELFF
.	TRBV18	TRBJ1-3	CASSRGQTSGNTIYF
.	TRBV30	TRBJ1-5	CAWSRDRGPNQPQHF
.	TRBV15	TRBJ2-5	CATSRDKSLAGGYQETQYF
.	TRBV4-3	TRBJ2-3	CASSNSGTRVNAQYF
.	TRBV11-2	TRBJ2-6	CASSFIGWGGGGANVLTF
.	TRBV7-6	TRBJ2-3	CASSPPRITDTQYF
.	TRBV27	TRBJ1-4	CASSPHLGGITNEKLFF
once	TRBV13	TRBJ2-2	CASSLLGRGSTGELFF
.	TRBV5-1	TRBJ2-1	CASSLGLAERKYNEQFF
.	TRBV6-1	TRBJ2-6	CASSDRGFGYGANVLTF
.	TRBV28	TRBJ2-1	CASSSLDRSYNEQFF
few	TRBV5-5	TRBJ1-4	CASSSGQLNEKLFF
.	TRBV18	TRBJ1-1	CASSPYATGSLNTEAFF
.	TRBV27	TRBJ2-1	CASSPRQRGGGNEQFF
once	TRBV5-1	TRBJ2-3	CASSRGGALTDTQYF
.	TRBV25-1	TRBJ2-5	CASSEPGLAEETQYF
.	TRBV2	TRBJ2-2	CASSARRQGLPNTGELFF
.	TRBV27	TRBJ2-7	CASSFHQTSGAYEQYF
.	TRBV5-1	TRBJ2-5	CASSLGPGQGAHIQYF
.	TRBV2	TRBJ1-1	CASSARGNQRDTEAFF
.	TRBV11-2	TRBJ2-2	CASRLSGGNTGELFF
.	TRBV11-3	TRBJ2-5	CASSPGRGKETQYF
.	TRBV27	TRBJ1-1	CAIWDIWGTEAFF
.	TRBV9	TRBJ2-1	CASSPSGRAPYNEQFF
.	TRBV19	TRBJ2-3	CASSIDSFSSGYTDTQYF
few	TRBV7-2	TRBJ2-7	CASSLAPGLAGQYEQYF
.	TRBV28	TRBJ2-1	CASSLAGVVLNEQFF
once	TRBV6-6	TRBJ1-1	CASSPRTNTEAFF
few	TRBV9	TRBJ1-4	CASSVQGSNEKLFF